This TCR beta chain was sequenced in a study of response to subunit inactivated influenza vaccine. Study-wide findings and caveats: With each seasonal influenza vaccination, the authors suggested, few new T cells are recruited.

TCRdb redid the calling of the RT-PCR reads with MiXCR, one entry per CDR3 protein. The profile shows hundreds of thousands of distinct CDR3 sequences, 12% of them singletons. As regards this clonotype: Its antigen is as yet unknown.

The material was non-naive T cells sorted from PBMCs, obtained about 14 days before vaccination. This TCR derives from a man over 45 who received an inactivated influenza vaccine.

CDR3 DNA: TGCAGTGCTAGAGATGGGCGAAGCGGGAGACCCTACAATGAGCAGTTCTTC. Translation: CSARDGRSGRPYNEQFF. The J gene is TRBJ2-1, the V gene TRBV20-1, with TRBD2 matching 8 bases. The ends lost 0 bases at V and 2 bases at J; junction bases unmatched: 9. This CDR3 has 17 residues. Per germline, CDR1 DFQATT and CDR2 SNEGSKA (reference sequence).